Included here is one TCR beta chain sequence, with context. Its antigen remains unknown. With V trimmed by 4 bases and J by 4 bases, 12 bases remained unmatched. The germline V gene encodes CDR1 MDHEN and CDR2 SYDVKM. The CDR3 is 17 residues long. Clones were sequenced by immunoSEQ multiplex PCR, and TCRdb holds only the in-frame ones, with some missing. The top ten clones hold 0.11% of a sample with 550,000 to 750,000 clones, around 95% of them seen once. The data stem from a study of shared clonotypes between healthy human individuals. About the study: Donors consisted of two women and a few men between 18 and 49.

Study observations and caveats: Genetic and exposure-history diversity was limited by the small donor number. The study sampled only blood, and tissue repertoires likely differ.

CD8 cells classed as naive were CD45RO-negative and positively selected for CCR7, excluding terminally differentiated effector memory CD45RA+ cells. Recent vaccinations or acute infections were absent in the healthy HIV-negative adult donors. The gene calls are TRBV28 and TRBJ2-3, with 9 bases lining up with TRBD2. Input material: naive CD8+ T cells sorted from blood. The receptor was isolated from a woman between 25 and 40 years old in good health. The CDR3 bases are TGTGCCAGCAGTTCCGACTTAGCGGGAGCTTGGGCAGATACGCAGTATTTT. Its protein product is CASSSDLAGAWADTQYF.